The 20 T cell receptor beta chains below were found in one sample sequenced in a study of T cells in Graves' hyperthyroidism and ophthalmopathy. Regions amplified from RNA transcripts were the TCR beta CDR3 regions. First-round RT-PCR with HTBI primers amplified the TCR CDR3 region. MiXCR was run by TCRdb on the multiplex PCR reads, yielding one entry per CDR3 protein. The sample has 600,000 or so distinct CDR3 sequences, approximately 15% seen once. The sample was blood. The receptors shown here come from a woman aged 18-29 years with Graves' ophthalmopathy.

This clonotype was detected once. The V gene is TRBV19, the J gene TRBJ2-7, with 10 positions matching TRBD2. J gave up 0 bases and V 3 bases, and 8 bases lay outside the gene matches. The CDR3 covers 17 residues. Germline CDR1 reads LNHDA; CDR2 reads SQIVND (reference sequence). CDR3 protein: CASSIRRLAGLSYEQYF. DNA for the CDR3: TGTGCCAGTAGTATCCGACGACTAGCGGGCCTCTCCTACGAGCAGTACTTC.

This clonotype came up many times. J is TRBJ2-3 and V is TRBV7-2; 7 bases align to TRBD1. Germline CDR1 SGHTA, CDR2 FQGNSA. The V gene end was trimmed by 5 bases and the J gene end by 4 bases; junction bases not matched to a gene: 9. The CDR3 covers 15 residues. CDR3 residues: CASSQRDRGADTQYF. The CDR3 coding sequence is TGTGCCAGCAGCCAACGGGACAGAGGAGCAGATACGCAGTATTTT. Drawing the rest from reference TRBV7-2 and TRBJ2-3, the complete variable domain is GAGVSQSPSNKVTEKGKDVELRCDPISGHTALYWYRQSLGQGLEFLIYFQGNSAPDKSGLPSDRFSAERTGGSVSTLTIQRTQQEDSAVYLCASSQRDRGADTQYFGPGTRLTVL.

In its sample, this clonotype was seen once. This may be a read error, as it is one base from a much larger clone. CDR3 nucleotide sequence: TGTGCCAGCTCGCCTAGCGGGAGAGATTACAATGAGCAGTGCTTC. Protein: CASSPSGRDYNEQCF. The chain couples TRBV18 to TRBJ2-1, with 10 bases that match TRBD2. The germline V gene has CDR1 KGHSH and CDR2 LQKENI. There are 15 residues in the CDR3. The full variable domain, with the rest looked up from reference TRBV18 and TRBJ2-1, is NAGVMQNPRHLVRRRGQEARLRCSPMKGHSHVYWYRQLPEEGLKFMVYLQKENIIDESGMPKERFSAEFPKEGPSILRIQQVVRGDSAAYFCASSPSGRDYNEQCFGPGTRLTVL.

The V and J genes are TRBV27 and TRBJ2-7; TRBD2 aligns across 7 bases. The V and J ends lost 3 bases and 4 bases, in that order; junction bases with no gene match: 6. The CDR3 has 14 residues. Germline V gene data show CDR1 as MNHEY and CDR2 as SMNVEV (reference sequence). The CDR3 region has the DNA TGTGCCAGCAGTTTCAGCGGGGAAAATTACGAGCAGTACTTC. As protein: CASSFSGENYEQYF.

Regarding this clonotype: At one end, the junction sequence differs from germline, possibly due to a read error. This chain connects TRBV5-1 to TRBJ2-1; no firm D call. Germline assignment: CDR1 SGHRS and CDR2 YFSETQ. This CDR3 region has 15 residues. CDR3 loop: CASSLVDPGDNGQFF. The CDR3, as DNA: TGCGCCAGCAGCTTGGTGGACCCGGGTGACAATGGGCAGTTCTTC.

This clonotype was observed a few times. V is TRBV7-9 and J is TRBJ2-6; D gene uncertain. This CDR3 contains 20 residues. Germline V gene sequence: CDR1 SEHNR, CDR2 FQNEAQ (reference sequence). Between the trimmed V and J ends, which lost 1 base and 0 bases, there was a span of 19 bases. For the CDR3, the DNA is TGTGCCAGCAGCTTAGTGGGCTCTGTTGGGGTGAACTCTGGGGCCAACGTCCTGACTTTC. This codes for CASSLVGSVGVNSGANVLTF.

Details on this clonotype: Given a much more abundant clone one base away, this may be a read error. J is TRBJ2-5 and V is TRBV20-1; 11 bases fit TRBD2. Unmatched junction bases numbered 20, after V lost 4 bases and J lost 4 bases. Germline V gene sequence: CDR1 DFQATT, CDR2 SNEGSKA (reference sequence). This CDR3 spans 19 amino acids. CDR3 region: CSANSTGLAGRLGLETQYF. The CDR3 DNA reads TGCAGTGCTAACTCCACCGGACTAGCGGGTCGACTGGGGTTAGAGACCCAGTACTTC.

This clonotype was seen at least ten times. The chain is built from TRBV7-9 and TRBJ2-5; TRBD1 or TRBD2 may be the D gene (7 bases each). Trimming took off 7 bases at V and 2 bases at J, with 14 bases between the two ends. The CDR3 is 14 residues long. Germline CDR1 and CDR2: SEHNR and FQNEAQ (reference sequence). CDR3 DNA: TGTGCCAGCAAGGGGGGGACAGCACAAGAGACCCAGTACTTC. Encoded protein: CASKGGTAQETQYF.

The CDR3 sequence is CASRDRAHYEQYF. In DNA, the CDR3 is TGTGCCAGCAGGGACAGGGCACACTACGAGCAGTACTTC. V and J are TRBV6-2 or TRBV6-3 and TRBJ2-7; 8 bases are a match to TRBD1. This CDR3 contains 13 residues. CDR1 and CDR2 (germline): MNHEY, SVGEGT. The junction had 4 bases not matched to a gene; V was cut back by 6 bases and J by 3 bases.

V and J are TRBV4-3 and TRBJ1-1; 9 bases line up with TRBD1. The J segment lost 10 bases and the V segment lost 2 bases, leaving 8 bases of the junction unmatched. The CDR3 is 14 residues long. Germline-derived CDR1 and CDR2 are LGHNA and YSLEER. The CDR3 nucleotides are TGCGCCAGCAGCCAACCTGACAGGGGGGTTGTAGCTTTCTTT. It is translated as CASSQPDRGVVAFF.

Many counts were recorded for this clonotype. The chain links TRBV12-3 or TRBV12-4 to TRBJ2-1; TRBD1 matches at 8 bases. This CDR3 has 14 residues. Trimming cost V 8 bases and J 5 bases; bases outside gene matches: 8. The CDR3 loop reads CASARRQGNNEQFF. The DNA for the CDR3 is TGTGCCAGCGCTCGAAGACAGGGGAACAATGAGCAGTTCTTC.

The sample holds many counts of this clonotype. The gene calls are TRBV3-1 and TRBJ1-4, with D maybe TRBD1 (5 bases). Trimming left V 0 bases short and J 8 bases short, with 10 bases between. CDR3 length: 14 residues. The germline V gene has CDR1 LGHDT and CDR2 YNNKEL (reference sequence). CDR3 DNA sequence: TGTGCCAGCAGCCAAGAAGCAGGGACGGAAAAACTGTTTTTT. It yields the protein CASSQEAGTEKLFF. The variable domain in full, completed from reference TRBV3-1 and TRBJ1-4, reads DTAVSQTPKYLVTQMGNDKSIKCEQNLGHDTMYWYKQDSKKFLKIMFSYNNKELIINETVPNRFSPKSPDKAHLNLHINSLELGDSAVYFCASSQEAGTEKLFFGSGTQLSVL.

This clonotype was detected ten times or more. This chain joins TRBV12-5 and TRBJ1-1; possibly TRBD1 for D (6 bases). This CDR3 region has 18 residues. Per germline, CDR1 LGHNT and CDR2 FRNRAP. The V end lost 1 base, the J end lost 0 bases, and 18 bases lay between the germline ends. The CDR3 region is CASGLGGQRRGMNTEAFF. The CDR3 DNA reads TGTGCTAGTGGTTTGGGTGGACAGCGGAGAGGGATGAACACTGAAGCTTTCTTT.

This clonotype was observed many times. This sequence joins TRBV12-3 or TRBV12-4 and TRBJ2-1; D perhaps matches TRBD2 (5 bases). Trimming pared 8 bases from V and 6 bases from J, leaving 23 bases between. The CDR3 is 16 residues long. Here the CDR3 DNA reads TGTGCCAGCCTACGCGGGTTCCTCGGCACCTCCAATGAGCAGTTCTTC. This translates into CASLRGFLGTSNEQFF.

This clonotype was detected ten times or more. V is TRBV14 and J is TRBJ2-1, with D hard to call. The CDR3 consists of 15 residues. Germline assignment: CDR1 SGHDN and CDR2 FVKESK. V lost 1 base to trimming and J lost 8 bases, with 15 bases between them. The DNA of the CDR3 is TGTGCCAGCAGCCAAGTAGGTGGCTCTTGGGATGAGCAGTTCTTC. As protein: CASSQVGGSWDEQFF.

The CDR3 region is CASSLGTDVNQYEQYF. The CDR3 bases are TGTGCCAGCAGTTTGGGGACAGACGTGAATCAATACGAGCAGTACTTC. The chain has TRBV6-2 or TRBV6-3 and TRBJ2-7, with 7 bases identical to TRBD1. The J segment lost 4 bases and the V segment lost 4 bases, leaving 13 bases of the junction unmatched. From germline, CDR1 is MNHEY and CDR2 SVGEGT. The CDR3 contains 16 residues.

In its sample, this clonotype was seen many times. CDR3 in DNA: TGCAGTGCTAGAGCCCAGGGACTAGCGTACACCGGGGAGCTGTTTTTT. Translating gives CSARAQGLAYTGELFF. The genes are TRBV20-1 and TRBJ2-2, with 10 bases aligning to TRBD2. Trimming at V came to 1 base and at J to 3 bases, leaving 5 bases not matched to a gene. CDR1 is DFQATT and CDR2 is SNEGSKA in the germline V gene (reference sequence). This CDR3 has 16 residues.

In this sample, this clonotype turned up many times. The V and J genes are TRBV20-1 and TRBJ2-1, with 9 bases that match TRBD2. Trimming removed 0 bases from V and 0 bases from J; junction bases left unmatched: 6. Looked up from germline, CDR1 is DFQATT and CDR2 is SNEGSKA (reference sequence). CDR3 length: 17 amino acids. DNA of the CDR3: TGCAGTGCTAGAGATCTAATTAGCGGGAGCTCCTACAATGAGCAGTTCTTC. This encodes CSARDLISGSSYNEQFF.

This clonotype was counted ten times or more. The chain combines TRBV6-2 or TRBV6-3 with TRBJ2-3; 8 positions agree with TRBD2. The CDR3 spans 16 residues. V lost 10 bases to trimming and J lost 4 bases; unmatched junction nucleotides: 16. Per germline, CDR1 MNHEY and CDR2 SVGEGT. The CDR3 protein is CATLKWDGRAADTQYF. CDR3 in DNA: TGTGCCACCCTAAAGTGGGACGGGAGGGCCGCAGATACGCAGTATTTT.

This clonotype was counted many times. The V gene is TRBV6-5, the J gene TRBJ2-3; D is perhaps TRBD1 (6 bases). Germline-derived CDR1 and CDR2 are MNHEY and SVGAGI. Trimming pared 2 bases from V and 4 bases from J, leaving 10 bases between. CDR3 length equals 14 residues. CDR3 DNA: TGTGCCAGCAGTTACAACTCAGGGGCAGATACGCAGTATTTT. It specifies CASSYNSGADTQYF.